Detailed here is one T cell receptor beta chain. The antigen it recognizes is unknown. Per-base quality was not reported, and no clone a single base away is much larger than it. Other nucleotide sequences from this sample produce the same CDR3. The data are from a study of T cells in localized non-small cell lung cancer (dated by TCRdb to 2019 to 2021). Notes on the research overall: The study examined T cell repertoires in under 300 patients with early-stage NSCLC and compared tumors with uninvolved tumor-adjacent lungs. A mean age of roughly 66 years was recorded for the NSCLC patients, of whom 120 to 150 were male and more than 85 were female. The cohort comprised some 220 treatment-naïve NSCLC patients with resected, localized lung tumors.

On the study overall, not on this receptor specifically: Higher blood T cell density associated with longer overall survival, while higher adjacent-lung clonality associated with shorter survival. Uninvolved tumor-adjacent lung showed the highest T cell clonality, higher than tumor, which suggests more focused antigenic responses in the adjacent lung. Because multi-region tumor sequencing was not done, intratumor heterogeneity could not be ruled out. Because the study design was exploratory, TCR variables were selected using unadjusted p-values without false-discovery rate correction. Of the top 100 tumor clones, a median of about 53 were detected in paired uninvolved adjacent lung; 28 were also among that lung's top 100.

The immunoSEQ Assay was used to sequence TCR beta CDR3 regions from DNA. As for the original processing: T cell density was computed as TCR beta template counts normalized to usable DNA estimated by amplifying housekeeping genes. The preseqR package was used to estimate richness by extrapolating to 400,000 templates for PBMC samples and to 120,000 templates for tissue samples. Clonality was defined as one minus Pielou's evenness. Tissue-enriched TCRs were identified by differential abundance testing using productive amino-acid clonotypes, minimum total count 5 and alpha 0.1. The Jaccard Index and the Morisita Overlap Index were used to measure how much the repertoires overlapped between compartments. GLIPH clustered TCR beta CDR3s with public tetramer-defined viral CDR3s; viral motifs required at least three viral sequences plus V-gene enrichment. In its TCRdb copy, this immuneACCESS table keeps in-frame sequences only and misses some clones. Where compared with another copy, unresolved V genes explain less than half of these, and the others have no known cause. V, J and clone size reflect that table, while D and trimming were determined from the DNA. The sample contains about 14,000 clones, about 80% of them found a single time. The ten largest make up over 4% of the sample.

The CDR3 spans 13 residues, from the cysteine through the phenylalanine. CDR3 DNA only is kept here, 39 bases in frame from base 1. V gives up 5 bases and J gives up 7 bases, and the segment between their germline ends measures 12 bases. CDR1 and CDR2 are drawn from the germline V gene: SGHTA, FQGNSA. At diagnosis, peripheral blood, uninvolved tumor-adjacent lung and tumor were collected and stored as a combination of fresh-frozen and FFPE material. For TCR repertoire profiling, blood samples were analyzed as peripheral blood mononuclear cells. This sample comprised peripheral blood, obtained before any cancer treatment. This TCR came from a female donor older than 55 with stage I squamous cell lung carcinoma. The chain couples TRBV7-2 to TRBJ1-5, with no reliable assignment of the D segment. At the DNA level, the sequence is TGTGCCAGCAGCCCCCAGCTGCAACAGCCCCAGCATTTT. The translation is CASSPQLQQPQHF.